This TCR beta chain was captured in a study of beta chain features in type 1 diabetes. Findings and caveats of the study: Within each of all four CD4+ subsets, Type 1 diabetes patients had TCRB CDR3s that were moderately but significantly shorter.

As regards this clone: Its matching antigen is unknown.

CDR1 is SGHVS, CDR2 FNYEAQ, per germline. The CDR3 totals 12 residues. The V end was cut by 6 bases, the J end by 5 bases, with 10 bases between. What was sequenced were expressed TCRB transcripts, since all of the isolated RNA had been reverse transcribed. Sequenced by immunoSEQ multiplex PCR; TCRdb stores in-frame clones only, minus some. The repertoire holds hundreds of thousands of clones, with 13% as singletons. This sequence originates from a man between 18 and 35 years old with type 1 diabetes. The chain couples TRBV7-6 to TRBJ2-5; D is unclear. The sequenced sample consisted of naive CD4+ T cells from blood. DNA of the CDR3: TGTGCCAGCAGTGGCCTAGGGGAGACCCAGTACTTC. Translating it yields CASSGLGETQYF.